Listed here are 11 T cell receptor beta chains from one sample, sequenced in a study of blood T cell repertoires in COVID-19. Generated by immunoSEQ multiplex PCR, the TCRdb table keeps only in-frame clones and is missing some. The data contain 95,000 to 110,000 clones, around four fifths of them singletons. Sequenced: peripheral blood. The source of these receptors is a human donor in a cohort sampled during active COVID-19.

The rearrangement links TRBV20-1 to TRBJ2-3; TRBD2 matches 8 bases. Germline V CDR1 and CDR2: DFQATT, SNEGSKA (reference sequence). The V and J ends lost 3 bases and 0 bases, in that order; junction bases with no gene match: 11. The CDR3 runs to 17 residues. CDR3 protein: CSASLPRGGRSTDTQYF. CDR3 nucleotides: TGCAGTGCTAGTCTTCCTCGGGGGGGTCGAAGCACAGATACGCAGTATTTT.

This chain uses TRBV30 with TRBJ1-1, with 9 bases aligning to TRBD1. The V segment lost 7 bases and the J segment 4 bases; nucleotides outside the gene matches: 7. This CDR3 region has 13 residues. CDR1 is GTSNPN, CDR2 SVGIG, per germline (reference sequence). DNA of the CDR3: TGTGCCTTTGACAGGGGGTTCAGCACTGAAGCTTTCTTT. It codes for CAFDRGFSTEAFF.

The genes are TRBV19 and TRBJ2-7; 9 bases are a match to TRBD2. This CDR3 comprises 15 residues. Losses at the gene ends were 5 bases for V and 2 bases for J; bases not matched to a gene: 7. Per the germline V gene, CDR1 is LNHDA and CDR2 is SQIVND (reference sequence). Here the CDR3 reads CASSDQGGGAYEQYF. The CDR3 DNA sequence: TGTGCCAGTAGTGATCAGGGCGGGGGGGCCTACGAGCAGTACTTC. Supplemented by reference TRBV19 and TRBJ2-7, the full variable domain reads DGGITQSPKYLFRKEGQNVTLSCEQNLNHDAMYWYRQDPGQGLRLIYYSQIVNDFQKGDIAEGYSVSREKKESFPLTVTSAQKNPTAFYLCASSDQGGGAYEQYFGPGTRLTVT.

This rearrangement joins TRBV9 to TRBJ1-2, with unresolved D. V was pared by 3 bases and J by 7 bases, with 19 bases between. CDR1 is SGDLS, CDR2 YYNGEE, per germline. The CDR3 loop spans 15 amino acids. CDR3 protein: CASSGPFGKGVGYTF. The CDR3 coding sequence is TGTGCCAGCAGCGGTCCTTTCGGGAAGGGTGTTGGCTACACCTTC.

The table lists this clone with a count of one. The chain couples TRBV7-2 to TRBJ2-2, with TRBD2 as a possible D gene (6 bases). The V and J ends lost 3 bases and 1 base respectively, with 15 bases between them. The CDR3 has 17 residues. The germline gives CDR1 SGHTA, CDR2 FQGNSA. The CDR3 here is CASSLRRDFRNTGELFF. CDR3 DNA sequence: TGTGCCAGCAGCTTGAGACGGGACTTTCGGAACACCGGGGAGCTGTTTTTT.

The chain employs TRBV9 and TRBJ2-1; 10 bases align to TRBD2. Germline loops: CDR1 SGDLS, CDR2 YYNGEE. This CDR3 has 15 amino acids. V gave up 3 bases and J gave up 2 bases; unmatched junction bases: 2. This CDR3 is CASSASGGTYNEQFF. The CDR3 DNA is TGTGCCAGCAGCGCTAGCGGGGGAACCTACAATGAGCAGTTCTTC.

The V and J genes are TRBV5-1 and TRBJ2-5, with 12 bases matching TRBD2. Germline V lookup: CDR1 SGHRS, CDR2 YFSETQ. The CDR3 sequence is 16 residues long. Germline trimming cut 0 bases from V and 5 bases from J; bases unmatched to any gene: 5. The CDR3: CASSLDLAGGKETQYF. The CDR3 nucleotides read TGCGCCAGCAGCTTGGATCTAGCGGGGGGGAAGGAGACCCAGTACTTC. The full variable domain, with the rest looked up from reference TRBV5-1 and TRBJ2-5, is KAGVTQTPRYLIKTRGQQVTLSCSPISGHRSVSWYQQTPGQGLQFLFEYFSETQRNKGNFPGRFSGRQFSNSRSEMNVSTLELGDSALYLCASSLDLAGGKETQYFGPGTRLLVL.

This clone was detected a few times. The CDR3, as DNA: TGCAGCGTTGACCCTCGACAGATAAATCTCACTGAAGCTTTCTTT. Translating gives CSVDPRQINLTEAFF. The V and J genes are TRBV29-1 and TRBJ1-1; tentative D call: TRBD1 (5 bases). CDR3 length: 15 amino acids. The V end was cut by 3 bases, the J end by 4 bases, with 18 bases between. From germline, CDR1 is SQVTM and CDR2 ANQGSEA.

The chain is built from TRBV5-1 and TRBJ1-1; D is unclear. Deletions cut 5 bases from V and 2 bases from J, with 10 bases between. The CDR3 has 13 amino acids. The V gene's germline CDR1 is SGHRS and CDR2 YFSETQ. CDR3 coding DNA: TGCGCCAGCAGGGAGGCACCCAACACTGAAGCTTTCTTT. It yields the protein CASREAPNTEAFF.

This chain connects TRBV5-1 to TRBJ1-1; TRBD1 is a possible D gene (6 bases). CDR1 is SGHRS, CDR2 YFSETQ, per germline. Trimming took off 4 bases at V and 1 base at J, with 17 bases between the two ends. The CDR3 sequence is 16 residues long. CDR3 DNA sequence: TGCGCCAGCAGCCCGTTTGCAGGGGCTAAGAACACTGAAGCTTTCTTT. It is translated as CASSPFAGAKNTEAFF.

The chain's CDR3 is CATAGFGQPQHF. In nucleotides, the CDR3 is TGCGCCACCGCAGGGTTTGGGCAGCCCCAGCATTTT. The V and J genes are TRBV10-2 and TRBJ1-5; TRBD1 might be the D (5 bases). This CDR3 contains 12 residues. Trimming removed 10 bases at V and 7 bases at J, with 14 bases between. CDR1 and CDR2 (germline): WSHSY, SAAADI.